This TCR beta chain is drawn from a study of post-analysis software for immune sequencing data (dated by TCRdb to between 2015 and 2016). For context, the study as a whole: Disease courses on record covered relapsing-remitting, secondary progressive and progressive-relapsing multiple sclerosis, though some patients had no subtype annotation. The patient repertoires were set against around eleven previously published healthy control repertoires from donors whose ages ranged from roughly 6 to 27 years. A subset of samples was prepared in parallel using single-end sample barcoding, then pooled and co-amplified after Illumina adapter ligation. Summary of the overall study and its limitations: The control group was slightly older than the multiple sclerosis patient group. Significantly lower normalized Chao1 diversity was found in multiple sclerosis patients than in controls, suggesting substantial peripheral T-cell clonal expansion. Significantly higher frequencies in patients than in controls were found for roughly 5 TRBV segments, including TRBV5-6, TRBV5-1 and TRBV20-1. Strong co-clustering of samples prepared in the same batch was shown by direct clustering with F measure, prompting a batch-effect correction.

To demonstrate the VDJtools post-analysis software, the study profiled TCR beta repertoires from the peripheral blood of 10 to 15 young patients with multiple sclerosis. Multiple sclerosis patients were children and adolescents aged 6 to 15 years. To prepare the library, PCR was applied. The instrument was an Illumina HiSeq 2500. Unique molecular identifiers were incorporated into TCR beta cDNA libraries to reduce PCR and sequencing biases. Every 1 to 10 million input T cells yielded approximately 500,000 cDNA molecules, meaning each molecule approximated one T cell. Patient libraries were prepared and sequenced with the same protocol used for the earlier healthy control dataset. Samples belonging to the same batch were prepared together, multiplexed and sequenced on a shared HiSeq lane. The authors' analysis ran thus. MIGEC was used to process the raw barcoded reads, and molecular identifier groups with only a single read were discarded before consensus assembly and CDR3 extraction. Clonotype tables were post-analysed with VDJtools, and diversity was normalized by down-sampling all datasets to the smallest sample size. To correct batch-related cross-sample contamination, repertoire overlap clustering matched CDR3 amino acid sequences but not nucleotide sequences. TCRdb handled the public reads itself, with Q25 trimming in fastp and clone calling in MiXCR, and kept productive beta chains. Each entry is one CDR3 protein sequence, shown with its most common DNA and genes. These V and J calls rely on TCRdb rather than the paper's analysis. The sample table lists approximately 730,000 distinct CDR3 sequences, approximately 30% of them with a count of one. Of the sample, approximately 0.55% falls within the top ten clones.

CDR3 length: 15 amino acids, cysteine to phenylalanine. Of all the DNA, just the CDR3 is kept, 45 bases in frame from base 1. The germline V gene encodes CDR1 DFQATT and CDR2 SNEGSKA (reference sequence). As to this clonotype: The antigen this receptor binds is unknown. A read error may be the cause here, since a much bigger clone is one base away.

What was sequenced was blood. The chain is assembled from TRBV20-1 and TRBJ2-4; TRBD2 matches 9 bases in the middle. The J call is in doubt because the DNA end fits TRBJ2-7 better. This clonotype originated in a girl between 5 and 17 years old with multiple sclerosis. The nucleotides read TGCAGTGCTAGAGATCGGGCGGGAGGGCAGTCCGAGCAGTACTTC. It translates as CSARDRAGGQSEQYF.